The 10 T cell receptor beta chains listed next were all sequenced from one sample in a study of Ad26.COV2.S vaccination and SARS-CoV-2 variants. Stated treatment: around 19 received Ad26.COV2.S at low or high dose, single or two shots; roughly 5 received placebo; per-sample allocation not given. Collection of samples fell on day 63 after the first vaccine or placebo injection. Clones were sequenced by immunoSEQ multiplex PCR, and TCRdb holds only the in-frame ones, with some missing. The repertoire has 350,000 to 500,000 clones, about 91% of them found once; the top ten carry 2.5% to 3%. The source was peripheral blood, collected in a trial of Ad26.COV2.S vaccine versus placebo. These receptors were collected from a person between 18 and 59 years old who received the Ad26.COV2.S COVID-19 vaccine or a placebo.

The J gene is TRBJ1-1, the V gene TRBV4-3, with D unresolved. The CDR3 sequence is 17 residues long. CDR1 is LGHNA and CDR2 is YSLEER in the germline V gene. Trimming removed 3 bases from V and 6 bases from J, with 23 bases in between. This CDR3 reads CASSQYLPGSWEAEAFF. CDR3 nucleotides: TGCGCCAGCAGCCAGTACCTCCCTGGCTCCTGGGAGGCTGAAGCTTTCTTT.

The CDR3 region is CASSSTSGGHYNEQFF. The CDR3 DNA reads as TGTGCCAGCAGCTCGACTAGCGGGGGGCACTACAATGAGCAGTTCTTC. V gene TRBV11-2 combines with J gene TRBJ2-1, with 13 bases fitting TRBD2. CDR3 length equals 16 residues. CDR1 is SGHAT and CDR2 is FQNNGV in the germline V gene. V gave up 4 bases and J gave up 3 bases; unmatched junction bases: 3.

The rearrangement uses TRBV19 and TRBJ2-7; 8 nucleotides agree with TRBD2. Germline V gene sequence: CDR1 LNHDA, CDR2 SQIVND (reference sequence). The CDR3 consists of 13 residues. Unmatched junction bases numbered 4, after V lost 6 bases and J lost 3 bases. CDR3: CASSPGGGYEQYF. CDR3 bases: TGTGCCAGTAGCCCCGGGGGGGGCTACGAGCAGTACTTC.

The V gene is TRBV19, the J gene TRBJ2-7, with D possibly matching TRBD2 (5 bases). Trimming took off 5 bases at V and 6 bases at J, with 20 bases between the two ends. Germline CDR1 reads LNHDA; CDR2 reads SQIVND (reference sequence). The CDR3 extends over 15 amino acids. The CDR3 spells CASSPLDRGNTEQYF. CDR3 coding DNA: TGTGCCAGTAGTCCCCTCGATCGGGGTAACACCGAGCAGTACTTC. The complete variable domain, with remaining parts taken from reference TRBV19 and TRBJ2-7, reads DGGITQSPKYLFRKEGQNVTLSCEQNLNHDAMYWYRQDPGQGLRLIYYSQIVNDFQKGDIAEGYSVSREKKESFPLTVTSAQKNPTAFYLCASSPLDRGNTEQYFGPGTRLTVT.

DNA of the CDR3: TGCGCCAGCAGCACGGGACTAGCGGGAGAGTCGGATACGCAGTATTTT. Translating it yields CASSTGLAGESDTQYF. This chain joins TRBV5-1 and TRBJ2-3; 14 bases are a match to TRBD2. V shed 4 bases and J 6 bases; nucleotides not matched to a gene: 7. Germline V gives CDR1 SGHRS, CDR2 YFSETQ. The CDR3 length is 16 residues.

This sequence joins TRBV3-1 (or the pseudogene TRBV3-2) and TRBJ2-1, with D perhaps TRBD1 (6 bases). This CDR3 region has 15 residues. Trimming shortened V by 1 base and J by 2 bases, and 9 bases separated the two germline ends. Per germline, CDR1 LGHDT and CDR2 YNNKEL (reference sequence). The CDR3 spells CASSQAGATYNEQFF. The CDR3 region has the DNA TGTGCCAGCAGCCAAGCAGGGGCGACCTACAATGAGCAGTTCTTC.

V gene TRBV7-8 combines with J gene TRBJ2-6; D might be TRBD2 (6 bases). Germline assignment: CDR1 SGHVS and CDR2 FQNEAQ. V lost 1 base, J lost 2 bases, and 9 bases lay in between. The CDR3 totals 16 residues. CDR3 coding DNA: TGTGCCAGCAGCTTAGACGGGAGCGCTGGGGCCAACGTCCTGACTTTC. It is translated as CASSLDGSAGANVLTF. The variable domain in full, with the rest retrieved from reference TRBV7-8 and TRBJ2-6, is GAGVSQSPRYKVAKRGQDVALRCDPISGHVSLFWYQQALGQGPEFLTYFQNEAQLDKSGLPSDRFFAERPEGSVSTLKIQRTQQEDSAVYLCASSLDGSAGANVLTFGAGSRLTVL.

The V and J genes are TRBV7-2 and TRBJ1-4, with 8 bases identical to TRBD1. J lost 6 bases, V lost 5 bases, and 8 bases had no gene match. The germline V gene encodes CDR1 SGHTA and CDR2 FQGNSA. There are 15 residues in the CDR3. This chain's CDR3 is CASSPRGTGDEKLFF. The DNA of the CDR3 is TGTGCCAGCAGCCCCCGGGGGACAGGAGATGAAAAACTGTTTTTT.

The V gene is TRBV5-1, the J gene TRBJ2-5; D may match TRBD1 or TRBD2 (5 bases each). Looked up from germline, CDR1 is SGHRS and CDR2 is YFSETQ. The CDR3 consists of 16 residues. V lost 0 bases and J lost 0, with 12 bases in between. CDR3 in DNA: TGCGCCAGCAGCTTGGCGTTGGGACGGCACCAAGAGACCCAGTACTTC. Protein: CASSLALGRHQETQYF. Supplemented by reference TRBV5-1 and TRBJ2-5, the full variable domain reads KAGVTQTPRYLIKTRGQQVTLSCSPISGHRSVSWYQQTPGQGLQFLFEYFSETQRNKGNFPGRFSGRQFSNSRSEMNVSTLELGDSALYLCASSLALGRHQETQYFGPGTRLLVL.

In DNA form, the CDR3 reads TGTGCCAGCACCCAAAAGCGGACTAGCACAGATACGCAGTATTTT. Translation gives CASTQKRTSTDTQYF. This chain uses TRBV6-5 with TRBJ2-3; a possible D gene is TRBD2 (5 bases). CDR1 and CDR2 (germline): MNHEY, SVGAGI. Trimming took 7 bases from V and 0 from J, leaving 14 bases between them. The CDR3 loop spans 15 amino acids.